This T cell receptor (beta chain) was sequenced in a study of monozygotic twins with inflammatory bowel disease. Study-wide findings and caveats: Individual T cell subtypes were not distinguishable.

Following a re-call of the 5' RACE reads, TCRdb has one entry per CDR3 protein and lacks DNA. The specimen's table records about 300,000 distinct CDR3 sequences. This CDR3 region has 13 residues. Germline V gives CDR1 SEHNR, CDR2 FQNEAQ (reference sequence). About this clonotype: What it binds is unknown.

Material for sequencing was blood. The receptor was isolated from a human donor with ulcerative colitis or Crohn's disease, or a healthy co-twin of an affected twin (not recorded which). The chain has TRBV7-9 and TRBJ1-2; the TCRdb call, TRBD1, lacks DNA for checking. The CDR3 reads CASSPQGETGYTF.